In this sample, the clone carrying this T cell receptor (beta chain) turned up once. The sample is drawn from a study of cytomegalovirus exposure and HLA in healthy donors. The primer mix had 60 Vbeta and 13 Jbeta primers. Generated by immunoSEQ multiplex PCR, the TCRdb table keeps only in-frame clones and is missing some. The sample has fewer than 150,000 clones, about 70% seen once. The clonotype was recovered from a man between 18 and 35 years old in good health and CMV-seronegative. Sequencing used PBMCs.

DNA for the CDR3: TGCGCCAGCAGTGTGAGGTTCCAGGGCAAGAACACTGAAGCTTTCTTT. As protein: CASSVRFQGKNTEAFF. V and J are TRBV10-1 and TRBJ1-1; the D gene is possibly TRBD1 (5 bases). Looked up from germline, CDR1 is WNHNN and CDR2 is SYGVQD (reference sequence). The CDR3 runs to 16 residues. V was trimmed by 4 bases and J by 1 base, leaving 16 bases between them.